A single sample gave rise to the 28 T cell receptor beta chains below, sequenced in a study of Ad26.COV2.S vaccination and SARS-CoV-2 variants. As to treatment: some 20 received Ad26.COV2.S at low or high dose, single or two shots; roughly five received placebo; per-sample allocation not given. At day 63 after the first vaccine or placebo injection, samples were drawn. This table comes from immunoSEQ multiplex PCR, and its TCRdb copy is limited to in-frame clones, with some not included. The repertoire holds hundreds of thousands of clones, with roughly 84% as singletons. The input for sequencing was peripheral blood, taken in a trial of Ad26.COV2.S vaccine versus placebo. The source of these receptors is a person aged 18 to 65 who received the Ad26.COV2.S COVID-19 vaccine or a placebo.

The DNA of the CDR3 is TGTGCCAGCAGTTCCGGGACTAGTAGCAATCAGCCCCAGCATTTT. Encoded protein: CASSSGTSSNQPQHF. The V and J genes are TRBV6-5 and TRBJ1-5; TRBD1 is a possible D gene (5 bases). V was cut by 4 bases and J by 0 bases, with 10 bases left in between. The CDR3 runs 15 residues. Per germline, CDR1 MNHEY and CDR2 SVGAGI.

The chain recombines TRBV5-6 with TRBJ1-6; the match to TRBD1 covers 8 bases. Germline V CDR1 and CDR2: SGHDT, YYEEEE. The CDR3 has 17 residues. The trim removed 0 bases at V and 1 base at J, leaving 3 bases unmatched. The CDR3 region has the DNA TGTGCCAGCAGCTTGGACAGGGGGTTGTCCTATAATTCACCCCTCCACTTT. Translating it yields CASSLDRGLSYNSPLHF.

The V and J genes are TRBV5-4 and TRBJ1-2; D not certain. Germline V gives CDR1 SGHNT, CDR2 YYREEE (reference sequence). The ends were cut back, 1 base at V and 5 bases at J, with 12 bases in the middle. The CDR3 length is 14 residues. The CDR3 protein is CASSLLGRQYGYTF. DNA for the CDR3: TGTGCCAGCAGCTTGCTTGGACGTCAGTATGGCTACACCTTC.

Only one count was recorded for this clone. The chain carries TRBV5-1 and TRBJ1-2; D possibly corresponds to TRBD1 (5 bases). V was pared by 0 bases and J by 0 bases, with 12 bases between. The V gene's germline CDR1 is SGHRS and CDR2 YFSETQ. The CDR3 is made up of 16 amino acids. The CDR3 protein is CASSLDLRTPNYGYTF. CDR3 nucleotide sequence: TGCGCCAGCAGCTTGGACTTGCGGACACCTAACTATGGCTACACCTTC.

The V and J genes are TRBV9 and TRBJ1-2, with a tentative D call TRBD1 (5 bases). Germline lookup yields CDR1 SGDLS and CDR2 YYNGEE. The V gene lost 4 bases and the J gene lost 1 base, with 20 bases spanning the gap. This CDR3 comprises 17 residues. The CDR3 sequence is CASSLTPSGLNNYGYTF. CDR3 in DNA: TGTGCCAGCAGCCTTACTCCCTCAGGGCTAAATAACTATGGCTACACCTTC. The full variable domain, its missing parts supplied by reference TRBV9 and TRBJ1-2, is DSGVTQTPKHLITATGQRVTLRCSPRSGDLSVYWYQQSLDQGLQFLIQYYNGEERAKGNILERFSAQQFPDLHSELNLSSLELGDSALYFCASSLTPSGLNNYGYTFGSGTRLTVV.

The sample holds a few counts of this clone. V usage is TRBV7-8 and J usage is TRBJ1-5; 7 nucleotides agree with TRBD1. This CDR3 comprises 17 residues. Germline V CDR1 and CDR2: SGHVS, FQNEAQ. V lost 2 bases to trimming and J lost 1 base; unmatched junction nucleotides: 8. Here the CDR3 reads CASSLFTGQSSNQPQHF. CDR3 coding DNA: TGTGCCAGCAGCTTATTTACGGGACAGTCAAGCAATCAGCCCCAGCATTTT.

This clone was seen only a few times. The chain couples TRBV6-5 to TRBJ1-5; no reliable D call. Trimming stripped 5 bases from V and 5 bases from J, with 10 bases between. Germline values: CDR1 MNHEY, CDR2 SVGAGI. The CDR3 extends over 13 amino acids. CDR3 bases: TGTGCCAGCAGTCTCGGACCGGATCAGCCCCAGCATTTT. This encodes CASSLGPDQPQHF.

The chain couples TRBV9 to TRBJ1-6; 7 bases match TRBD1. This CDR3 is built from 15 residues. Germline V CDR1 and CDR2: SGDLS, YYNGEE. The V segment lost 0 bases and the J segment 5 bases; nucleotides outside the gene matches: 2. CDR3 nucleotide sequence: TGTGCCAGCAGCGTAGTGGGGACAGATAATTCACCCCTCCACTTT. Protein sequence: CASSVVGTDNSPLHF.

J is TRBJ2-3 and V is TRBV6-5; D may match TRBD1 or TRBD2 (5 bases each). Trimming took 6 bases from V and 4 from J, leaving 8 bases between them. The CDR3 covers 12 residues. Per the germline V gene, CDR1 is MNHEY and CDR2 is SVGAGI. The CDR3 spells CASRGRADTQYF. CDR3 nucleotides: TGTGCCAGCAGGGGACGGGCAGATACGCAGTATTTT.

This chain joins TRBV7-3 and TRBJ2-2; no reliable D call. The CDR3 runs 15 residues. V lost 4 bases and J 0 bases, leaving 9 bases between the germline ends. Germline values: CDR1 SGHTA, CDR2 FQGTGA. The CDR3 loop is CASSSHGPNTGELFF. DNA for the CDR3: TGTGCCAGCAGCTCGCACGGTCCGAACACCGGGGAGCTGTTTTTT. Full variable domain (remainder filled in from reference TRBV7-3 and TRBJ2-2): GAGVSQTPSNKVTEKGKYVELRCDPISGHTALYWYRQSLGQGPEFLIYFQGTGAADDSGLPNDRFFAVRPEGSVSTLKIQRTERGDSAVYLCASSSHGPNTGELFFGEGSRLTVL.

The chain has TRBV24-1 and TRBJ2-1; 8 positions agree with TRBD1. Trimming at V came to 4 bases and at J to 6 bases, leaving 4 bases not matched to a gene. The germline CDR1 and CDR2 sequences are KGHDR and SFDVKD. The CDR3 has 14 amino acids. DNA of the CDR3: TGTGCCACCAGTGACGACAGGGGCTCCAATGAGCAGTTCTTC. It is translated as CATSDDRGSNEQFF.

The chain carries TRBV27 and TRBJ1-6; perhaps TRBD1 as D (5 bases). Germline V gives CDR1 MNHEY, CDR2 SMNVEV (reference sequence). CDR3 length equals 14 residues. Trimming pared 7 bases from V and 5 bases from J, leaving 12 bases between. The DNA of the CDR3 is TGTGCCAGCAAGTTCCAGGGAAATAATTCACCCCTCCACTTT. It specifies CASKFQGNNSPLHF.

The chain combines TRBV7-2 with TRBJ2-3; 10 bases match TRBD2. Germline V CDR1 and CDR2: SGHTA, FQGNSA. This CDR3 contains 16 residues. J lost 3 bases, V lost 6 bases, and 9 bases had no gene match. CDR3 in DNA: TGTGCCAGCAGACAGTCCAGCGGGGGGGCTACAGATACGCAGTATTTT. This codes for CASRQSSGGATDTQYF.

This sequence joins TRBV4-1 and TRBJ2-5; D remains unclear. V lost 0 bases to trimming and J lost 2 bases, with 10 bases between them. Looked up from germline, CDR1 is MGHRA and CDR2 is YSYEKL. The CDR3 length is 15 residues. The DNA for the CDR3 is TGCGCCAGCAGCCAAGAAATGGCTCTTCAAGAGACCCAGTACTTC. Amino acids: CASSQEMALQETQYF.

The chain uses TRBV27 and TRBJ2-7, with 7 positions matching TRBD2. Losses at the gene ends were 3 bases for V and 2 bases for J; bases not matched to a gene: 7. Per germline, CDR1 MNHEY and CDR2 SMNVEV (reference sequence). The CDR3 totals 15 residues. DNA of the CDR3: TGTGCCAGCAGTTTTCGAGCGGGGTCCCCCTACGAGCAGTACTTC. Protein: CASSFRAGSPYEQYF.

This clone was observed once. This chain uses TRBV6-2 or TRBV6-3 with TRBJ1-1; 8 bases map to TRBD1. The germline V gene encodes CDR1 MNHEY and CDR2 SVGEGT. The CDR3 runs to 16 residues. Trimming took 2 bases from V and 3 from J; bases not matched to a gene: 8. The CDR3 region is CASSYHSQGADTEAFF. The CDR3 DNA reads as TGTGCCAGCAGTTACCACTCCCAGGGGGCTGACACTGAAGCTTTCTTT.

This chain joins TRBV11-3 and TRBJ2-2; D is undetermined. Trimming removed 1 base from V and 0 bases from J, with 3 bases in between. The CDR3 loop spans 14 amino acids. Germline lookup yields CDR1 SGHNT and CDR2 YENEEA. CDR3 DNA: TGTGCCAGCAGCTTAGGAGCGAACACCGGGGAGCTGTTTTTT. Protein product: CASSLGANTGELFF.

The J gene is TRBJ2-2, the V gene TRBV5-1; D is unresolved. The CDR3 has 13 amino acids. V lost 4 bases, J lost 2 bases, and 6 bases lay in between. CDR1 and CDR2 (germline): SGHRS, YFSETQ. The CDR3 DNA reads TGCGCCAGCAGCGGCAGAAACACCGGGGAGCTGTTTTTT. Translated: CASSGRNTGELFF.

The CDR3 protein is CASSVVGTGTQYF. The CDR3 nucleotides read TGTGCCAGCAGCGTAGTTGGTACGGGGACCCAGTACTTC. This chain uses TRBV9 with TRBJ2-5, with no clear D. CDR1 and CDR2 (germline): SGDLS, YYNGEE. The CDR3 is made up of 13 amino acids. V was cut by 0 bases and J by 7 bases, with 10 bases left in between.

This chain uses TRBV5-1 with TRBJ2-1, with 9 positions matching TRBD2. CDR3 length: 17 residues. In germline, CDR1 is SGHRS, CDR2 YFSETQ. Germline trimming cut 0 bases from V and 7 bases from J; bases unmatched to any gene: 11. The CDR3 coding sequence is TGCGCCAGCAGCTTGGGGTCCTCTAGCGGGGCGGGGAATGAGCAGTTCTTC. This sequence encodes CASSLGSSSGAGNEQFF.

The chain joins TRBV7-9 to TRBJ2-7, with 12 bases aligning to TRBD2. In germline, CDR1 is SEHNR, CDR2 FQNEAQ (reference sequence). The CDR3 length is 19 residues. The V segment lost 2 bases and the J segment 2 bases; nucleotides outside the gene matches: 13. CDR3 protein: CASSLTGLAGYDRAYEQYF. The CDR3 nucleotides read TGTGCCAGCAGCTTAACTGGACTAGCGGGGTATGACAGAGCCTACGAGCAGTACTTC.

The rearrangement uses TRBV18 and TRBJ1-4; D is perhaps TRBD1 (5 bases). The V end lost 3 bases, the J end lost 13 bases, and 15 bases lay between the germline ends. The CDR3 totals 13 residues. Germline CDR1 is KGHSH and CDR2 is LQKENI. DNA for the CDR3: TGTGCCAGCTCACCGGGACGGGAGACGTTACTGTTTTTT. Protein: CASSPGRETLLFF.

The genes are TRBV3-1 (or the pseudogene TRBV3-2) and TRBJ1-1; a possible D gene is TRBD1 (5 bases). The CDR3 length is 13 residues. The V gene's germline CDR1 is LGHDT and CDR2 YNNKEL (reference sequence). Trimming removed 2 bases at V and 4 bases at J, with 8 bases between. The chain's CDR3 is CASSQQGFTEAFF. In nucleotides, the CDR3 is TGTGCCAGCAGCCAACAGGGTTTCACTGAAGCTTTCTTT.

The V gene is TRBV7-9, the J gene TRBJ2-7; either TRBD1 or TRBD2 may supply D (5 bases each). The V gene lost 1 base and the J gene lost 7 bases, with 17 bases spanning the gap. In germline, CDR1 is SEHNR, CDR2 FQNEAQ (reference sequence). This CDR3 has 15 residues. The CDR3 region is CASSLGGTVYGEQYF. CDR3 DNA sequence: TGTGCCAGCAGCTTAGGGGGGACGGTTTATGGGGAGCAGTACTTC.

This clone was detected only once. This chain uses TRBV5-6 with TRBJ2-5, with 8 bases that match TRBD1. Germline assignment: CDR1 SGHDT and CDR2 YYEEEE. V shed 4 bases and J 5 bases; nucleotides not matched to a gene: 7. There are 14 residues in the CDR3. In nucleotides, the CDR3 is TGTGCCAGCAGCGTTCCAGGGGGCCAGGAGACCCAGTACTTC. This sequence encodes CASSVPGGQETQYF.

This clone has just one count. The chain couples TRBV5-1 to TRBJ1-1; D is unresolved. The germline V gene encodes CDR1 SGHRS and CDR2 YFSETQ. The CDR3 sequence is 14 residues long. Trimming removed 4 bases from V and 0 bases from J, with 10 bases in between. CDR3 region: CASSPDLMNTEAFF. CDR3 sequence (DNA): TGCGCCAGCAGCCCGGACCTCATGAACACTGAAGCTTTCTTT. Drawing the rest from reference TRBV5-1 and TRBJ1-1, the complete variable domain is KAGVTQTPRYLIKTRGQQVTLSCSPISGHRSVSWYQQTPGQGLQFLFEYFSETQRNKGNFPGRFSGRQFSNSRSEMNVSTLELGDSALYLCASSPDLMNTEAFFGQGTRLTVV.

DNA for the CDR3: TGTGCCAGCAGTCGGACAGGGTTGAGTGGCTACACCTTC. As protein: CASSRTGLSGYTF. This chain links TRBV9 with TRBJ1-2, with TRBD1 matching over 8 bases. V shed 5 bases, J shed 7 bases, and the junction held 7 bases outside the gene matches. The germline CDR1 and CDR2 sequences are SGDLS and YYNGEE. This CDR3 region has 13 residues.

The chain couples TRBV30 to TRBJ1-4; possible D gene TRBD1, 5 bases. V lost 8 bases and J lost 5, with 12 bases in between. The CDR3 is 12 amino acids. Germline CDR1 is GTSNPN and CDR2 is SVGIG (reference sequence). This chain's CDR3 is CAQSRENEKLFF. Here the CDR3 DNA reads TGTGCCCAGAGCAGGGAGAATGAAAAACTGTTTTTT.